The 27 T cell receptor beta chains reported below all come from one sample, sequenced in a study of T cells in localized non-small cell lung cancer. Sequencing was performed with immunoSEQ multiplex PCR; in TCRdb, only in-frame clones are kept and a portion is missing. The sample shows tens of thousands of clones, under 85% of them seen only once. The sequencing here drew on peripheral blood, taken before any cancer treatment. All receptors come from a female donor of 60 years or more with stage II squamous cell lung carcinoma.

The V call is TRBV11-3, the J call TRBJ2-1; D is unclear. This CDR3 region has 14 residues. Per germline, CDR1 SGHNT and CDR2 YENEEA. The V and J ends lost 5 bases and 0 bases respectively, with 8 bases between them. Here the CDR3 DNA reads TGTGCCAGCAGCCAGGATAGCTCCTACAATGAGCAGTTCTTC. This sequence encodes CASSQDSSYNEQFF.

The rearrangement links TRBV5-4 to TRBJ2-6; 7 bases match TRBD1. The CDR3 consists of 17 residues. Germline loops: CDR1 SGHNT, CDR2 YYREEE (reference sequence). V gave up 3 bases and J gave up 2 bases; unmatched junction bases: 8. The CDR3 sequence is CASSSPGQGAGANVLTF. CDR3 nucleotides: TGTGCCAGCAGCTCCCCAGGGCAGGGGGCTGGGGCCAACGTCCTGACTTTC.

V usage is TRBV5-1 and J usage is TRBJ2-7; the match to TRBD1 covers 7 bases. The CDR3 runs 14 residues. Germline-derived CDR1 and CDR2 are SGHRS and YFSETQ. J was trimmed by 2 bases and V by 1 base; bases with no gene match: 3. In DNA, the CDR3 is TGCGCCAGCAGCTTGTACGGGACAGCCTACGAGCAGTACTTC. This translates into CASSLYGTAYEQYF.

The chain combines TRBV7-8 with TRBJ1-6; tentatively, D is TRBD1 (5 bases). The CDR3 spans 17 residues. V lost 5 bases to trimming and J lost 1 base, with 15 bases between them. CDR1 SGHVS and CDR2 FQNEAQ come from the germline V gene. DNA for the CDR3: TGTGCCAGCAGCCGGGGCGGGGCACAGTCCTATAATTCACCCCTCCACTTT. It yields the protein CASSRGGAQSYNSPLHF.

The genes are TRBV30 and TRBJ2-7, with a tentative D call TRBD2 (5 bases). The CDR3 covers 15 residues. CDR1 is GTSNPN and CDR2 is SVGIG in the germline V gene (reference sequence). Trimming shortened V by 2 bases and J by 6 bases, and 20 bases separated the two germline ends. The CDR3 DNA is TGTGCCTGGAGTCTAATCGGGGTCGCGTATGGCGAGCAGTACTTC. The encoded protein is CAWSLIGVAYGEQYF.

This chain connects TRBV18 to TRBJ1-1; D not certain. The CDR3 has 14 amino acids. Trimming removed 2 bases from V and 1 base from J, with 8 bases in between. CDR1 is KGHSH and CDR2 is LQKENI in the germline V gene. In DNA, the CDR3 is TGTGCCAGCTCACCAATTGGTCGGAACACTGAAGCTTTCTTT. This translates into CASSPIGRNTEAFF.

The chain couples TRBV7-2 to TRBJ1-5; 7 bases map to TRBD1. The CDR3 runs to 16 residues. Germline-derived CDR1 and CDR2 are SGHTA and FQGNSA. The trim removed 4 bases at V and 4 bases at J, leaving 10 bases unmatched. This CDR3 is CASSWSGTEINQPQHF. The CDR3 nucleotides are TGTGCCAGCAGCTGGTCCGGGACAGAGATTAATCAGCCCCAGCATTTT.

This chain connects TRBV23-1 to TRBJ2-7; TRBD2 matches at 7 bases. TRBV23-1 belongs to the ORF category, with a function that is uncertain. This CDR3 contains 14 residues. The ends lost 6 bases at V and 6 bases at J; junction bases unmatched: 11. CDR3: CASRQKSGLREQYF. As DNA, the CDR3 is TGCGCCAGCAGGCAAAAATCGGGACTACGCGAGCAGTACTTC.

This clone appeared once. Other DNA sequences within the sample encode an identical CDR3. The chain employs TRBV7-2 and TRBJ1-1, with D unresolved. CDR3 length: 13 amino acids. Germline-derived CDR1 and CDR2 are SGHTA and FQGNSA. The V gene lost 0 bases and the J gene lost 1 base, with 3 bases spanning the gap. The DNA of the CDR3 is TGTGCCAGCAGCTTAGCAGAGAACACTGAAGCTTTCTTT. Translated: CASSLAENTEAFF.

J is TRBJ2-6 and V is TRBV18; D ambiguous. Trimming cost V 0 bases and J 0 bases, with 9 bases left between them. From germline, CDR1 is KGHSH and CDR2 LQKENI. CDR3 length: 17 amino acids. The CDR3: CASSPPVTRSGANVLTF. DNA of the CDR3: TGTGCCAGCTCACCACCTGTCACACGCTCTGGGGCCAACGTCCTGACTTTC.

In DNA, the CDR3 is TGTGCCAGCAGTTACTTCGGGAAACATGAAGGCTACACCTTC. Its protein is CASSYFGKHEGYTF. The V and J genes are TRBV6-5 and TRBJ1-2; D is ambiguous. Trimming shortened V by 1 base and J by 8 bases, and 14 bases separated the two germline ends. The germline gives CDR1 MNHEY, CDR2 SVGAGI. The CDR3 is made up of 14 amino acids.

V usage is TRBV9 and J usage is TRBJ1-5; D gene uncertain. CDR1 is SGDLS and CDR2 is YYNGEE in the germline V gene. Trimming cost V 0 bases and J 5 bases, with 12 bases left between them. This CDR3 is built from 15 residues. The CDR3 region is CASSVAPNSDQPQHF. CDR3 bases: TGTGCCAGCAGCGTAGCCCCCAACTCCGATCAGCCCCAGCATTTT.

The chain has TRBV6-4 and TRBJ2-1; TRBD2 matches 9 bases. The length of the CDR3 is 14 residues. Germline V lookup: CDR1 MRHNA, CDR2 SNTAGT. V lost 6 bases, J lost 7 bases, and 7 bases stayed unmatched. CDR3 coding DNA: TGTGCCAGCAGGGGAGCGGGGGGCTTGAATGAGCAGTTCTTC. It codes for CASRGAGGLNEQFF.

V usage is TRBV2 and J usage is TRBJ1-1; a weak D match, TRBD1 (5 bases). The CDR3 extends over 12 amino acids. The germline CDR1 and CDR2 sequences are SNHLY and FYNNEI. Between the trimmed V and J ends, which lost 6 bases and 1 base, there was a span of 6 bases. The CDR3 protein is CASRTGNTEAFF. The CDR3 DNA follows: TGTGCCAGCAGAACAGGGAACACTGAAGCTTTCTTT. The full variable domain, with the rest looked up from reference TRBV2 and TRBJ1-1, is EPEVTQTPSHQVTQMGQEVILRCVPISNHLYFYWYRQILGQKVEFLVSFYNNEISEKSEIFDDQFSVERPDGSNFTLKIRSTKLEDSAMYFCASRTGNTEAFFGQGTRLTVV.

In nucleotides, the CDR3 is TGCGCCAGCAGCTTGGCCAGAAGCACAGATACGCAGTATTTT. This gives the protein CASSLARSTDTQYF. The V and J genes are TRBV5-1 and TRBJ2-3; D gene uncertain. Germline-derived CDR1 and CDR2 are SGHRS and YFSETQ. The CDR3 contains 14 residues. V lost 0 bases, J lost 0 bases, and 5 bases lay in between. Full variable domain (outside the CDR3, taken from reference TRBV5-1 and TRBJ2-3): KAGVTQTPRYLIKTRGQQVTLSCSPISGHRSVSWYQQTPGQGLQFLFEYFSETQRNKGNFPGRFSGRQFSNSRSEMNVSTLELGDSALYLCASSLARSTDTQYFGPGTRLTVL.

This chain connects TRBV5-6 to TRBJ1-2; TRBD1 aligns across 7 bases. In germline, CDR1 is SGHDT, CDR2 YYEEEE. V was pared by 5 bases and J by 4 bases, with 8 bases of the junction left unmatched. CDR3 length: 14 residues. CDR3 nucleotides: TGTGCCAGCAGTCGACAGGGAGAACGCTATGGCTACACCTTC. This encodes CASSRQGERYGYTF.

This CDR3 reads CASSLNRQGLQETQYF. The CDR3 nucleotides read TGTGCCAGCAGCTTAAACCGACAGGGCCTCCAAGAGACCCAGTACTTC. The rearrangement links TRBV7-3 to TRBJ2-5, with 7 bases matching TRBD1. This CDR3 contains 16 residues. The trim removed 1 base at V and 1 base at J, leaving 6 bases unmatched. Germline CDR1 SGHTA, CDR2 FQGTGA.

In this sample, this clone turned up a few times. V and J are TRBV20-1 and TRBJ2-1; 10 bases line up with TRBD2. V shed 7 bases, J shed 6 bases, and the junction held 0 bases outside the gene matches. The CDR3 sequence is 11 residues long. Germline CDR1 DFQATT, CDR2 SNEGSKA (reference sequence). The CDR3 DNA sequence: TGCAGTGGGACTAGCGGCAATGAGCAGTTCTTC. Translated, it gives CSGTSGNEQFF.

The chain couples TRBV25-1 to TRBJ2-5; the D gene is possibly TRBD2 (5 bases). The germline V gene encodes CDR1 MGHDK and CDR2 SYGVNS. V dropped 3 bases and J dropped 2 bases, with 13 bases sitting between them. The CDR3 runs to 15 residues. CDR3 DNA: TGTGCCAGCAGTGAGCCCGCAGGACTGCAAGAGACCCAGTACTTC. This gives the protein CASSEPAGLQETQYF.

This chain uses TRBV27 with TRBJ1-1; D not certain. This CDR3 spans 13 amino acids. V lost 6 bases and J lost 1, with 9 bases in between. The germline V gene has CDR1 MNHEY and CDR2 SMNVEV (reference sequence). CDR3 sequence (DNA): TGTGCCAGCAGCCGAGTAGCGAACACTGAAGCTTTCTTT. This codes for CASSRVANTEAFF.

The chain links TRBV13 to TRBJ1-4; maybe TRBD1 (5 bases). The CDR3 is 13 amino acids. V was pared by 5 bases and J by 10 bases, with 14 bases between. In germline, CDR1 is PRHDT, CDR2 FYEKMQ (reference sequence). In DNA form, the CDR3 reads TGTGCCAGCAGCCAAGGGCCTGGGGGAAAACTGTTTTTT. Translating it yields CASSQGPGGKLFF.

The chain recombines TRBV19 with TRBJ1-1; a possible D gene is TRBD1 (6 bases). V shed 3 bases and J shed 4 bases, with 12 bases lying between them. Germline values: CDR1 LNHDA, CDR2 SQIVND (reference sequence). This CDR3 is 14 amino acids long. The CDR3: CASSIGGRVTEAFF. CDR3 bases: TGTGCCAGTAGTATCGGGGGGCGGGTCACTGAAGCTTTCTTT.

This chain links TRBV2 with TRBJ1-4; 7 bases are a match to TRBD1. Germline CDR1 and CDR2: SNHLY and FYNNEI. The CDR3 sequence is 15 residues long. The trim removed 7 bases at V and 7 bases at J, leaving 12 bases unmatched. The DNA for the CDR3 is TGTGCCAGCACCCAGGGGGAGAGGGTGGGTGAAAAACTGTTTTTT. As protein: CASTQGERVGEKLFF.

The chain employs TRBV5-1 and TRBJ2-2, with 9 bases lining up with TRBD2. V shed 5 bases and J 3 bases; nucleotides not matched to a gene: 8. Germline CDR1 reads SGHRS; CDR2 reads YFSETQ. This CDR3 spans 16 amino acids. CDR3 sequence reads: CASRRTSESHTGELFF. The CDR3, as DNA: TGCGCCAGCAGACGGACTAGCGAGTCCCACACCGGGGAGCTGTTTTTT.

CDR3 in DNA: TGTGCCAGCAGCCCCGGGGGGCGGGGATCAGGAGATACGCAGTATTTT. Its protein is CASSPGGRGSGDTQYF. The chain employs TRBV11-3 and TRBJ2-3; weak D call: TRBD2 (7 bases). Germline-derived CDR1 and CDR2 are SGHNT and YENEEA. V was cut by 5 bases and J by 5 bases, with 20 bases left in between. This CDR3 is built from 16 residues.

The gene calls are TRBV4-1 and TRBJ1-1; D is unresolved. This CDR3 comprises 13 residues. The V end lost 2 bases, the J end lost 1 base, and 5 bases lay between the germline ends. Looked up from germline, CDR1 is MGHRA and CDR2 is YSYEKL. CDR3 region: CASSQRANTEAFF. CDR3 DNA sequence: TGCGCCAGCAGCCAACGCGCGAACACTGAAGCTTTCTTT.

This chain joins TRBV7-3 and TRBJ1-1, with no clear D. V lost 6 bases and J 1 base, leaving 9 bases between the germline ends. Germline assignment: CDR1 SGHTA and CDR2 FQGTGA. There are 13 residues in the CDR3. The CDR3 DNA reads TGTGCCAGCAGGTACACAGCGAACACTGAAGCTTTCTTT. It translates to CASRYTANTEAFF.